This T cell receptor (beta chain) comes out of a study of cytomegalovirus exposure and HLA in healthy donors. Study results and limitations: In vitro, a few CMV-associated chains proved specific for CMV antigens. Follow-up analysis seemed to connect common viral pathogens with several of the most significant clusters identified. Analysis performed later showed TCR beta chains linked to HLA being more clonally expanded than equally common others.

The length of the CDR3 is 18 residues. V shed 4 bases, J shed 0 bases, and the junction held 9 bases outside the gene matches. In germline, CDR1 is SEHNR, CDR2 FQNEAQ (reference sequence). To note about this clone: The antigen remains unidentified.

Primers for the PCR totalled 60 Vbeta and 13 Jbeta. TCRdb's table, derived via immunoSEQ multiplex PCR, lists solely in-frame clones and lacks some. The sample has 200,000 to 250,000 clones; 70% to 85% are singletons. The sequencing input was PBMCs. This TCR derives from a woman in her thirties or forties in good health and CMV-seronegative. The chain uses TRBV7-9 and TRBJ2-6; 7 positions match TRBD1. CDR3 sequence (DNA): TGTGCCAGCAGCTCCACGCCAGGGGGTCACTCTGGGGCCAACGTCCTGACTTTC. It codes for CASSSTPGGHSGANVLTF.